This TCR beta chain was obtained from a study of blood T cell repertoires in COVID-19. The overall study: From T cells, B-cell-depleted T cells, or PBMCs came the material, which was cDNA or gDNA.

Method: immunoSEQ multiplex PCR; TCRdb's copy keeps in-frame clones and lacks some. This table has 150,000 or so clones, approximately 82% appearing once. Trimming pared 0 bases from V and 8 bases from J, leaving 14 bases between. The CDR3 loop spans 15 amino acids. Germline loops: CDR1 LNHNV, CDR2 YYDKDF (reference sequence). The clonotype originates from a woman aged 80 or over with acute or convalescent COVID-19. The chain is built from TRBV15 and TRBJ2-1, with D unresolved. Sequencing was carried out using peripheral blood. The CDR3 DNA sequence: TGTGCCACCAGCAGAGAGCGCCTTAGTGTCTATGAGCAGTTCTTC. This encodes CATSRERLSVYEQFF.